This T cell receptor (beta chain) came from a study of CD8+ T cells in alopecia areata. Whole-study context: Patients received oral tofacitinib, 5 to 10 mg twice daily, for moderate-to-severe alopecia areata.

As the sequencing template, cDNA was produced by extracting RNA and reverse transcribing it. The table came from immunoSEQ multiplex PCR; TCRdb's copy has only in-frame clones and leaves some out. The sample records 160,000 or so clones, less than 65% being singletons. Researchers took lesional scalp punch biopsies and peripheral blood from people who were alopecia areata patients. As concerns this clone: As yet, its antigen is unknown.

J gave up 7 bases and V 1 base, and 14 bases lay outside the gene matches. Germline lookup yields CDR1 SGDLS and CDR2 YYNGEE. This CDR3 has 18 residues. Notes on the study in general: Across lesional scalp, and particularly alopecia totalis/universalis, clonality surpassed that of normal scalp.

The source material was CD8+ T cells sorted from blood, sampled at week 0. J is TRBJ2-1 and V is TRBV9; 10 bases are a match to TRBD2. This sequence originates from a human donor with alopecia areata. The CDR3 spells CASSVRPLVSGGVNEQFF. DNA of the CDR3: TGTGCCAGCAGCGTAAGGCCCTTGGTCAGCGGGGGGGTTAATGAGCAGTTCTTC.